The source of this T cell receptor (beta chain) is a study of tumor-infiltrating lymphocytes in primary liver carcinoma (dated by TCRdb to between 2016 and 2019). General notes on the study: Between November 2015 and March 2016, about 5 patients in China with histopathologically diagnosed primary liver carcinoma had their tumors surgically resected. Hepatocellular carcinoma (four) or combined HCC and intrahepatic cholangiocarcinoma (one) was present in the five patients, who were three men and two women aged 30 to 69 years. TCRbeta repertoire sequencing covered 35 or so specimens from 5 patients: some 25 tumor regions, 5 adjacent noncancerous liver tissues and 5 peripheral blood samples. Tumors of the five patients were stage T1-T3 N0M0 with maximum diameters of roughly 4.2 to 11 cm. Repertoires from technical replicates were highly reproducible, with mean shared-clone rates roughly 0.89 and correlation coefficients above 0.95. The study combined TCRbeta repertoire sequencing, expression microarrays and whole-exome sequencing across five regions of each liver tumor, with adjacent normal tissue and blood. Each sample produced about 3.5 to 8 million productive TCRbeta reads, and read depth showed no significant difference between tissue types.

Remarks on this clonotype: The antigen this receptor binds is unknown. The record has no base qualities; no much larger clone is one base away.

The CDR3 spans 14 residues, from the cysteine through the phenylalanine. The CDR3 DNA has 42 bases and is translated from base 1. Ends trimmed: V by 6 bases, J by 4 bases; bases unmatched to a gene: 6. Looking up the germline V gene (reference sequence) yields CDR1 SEHNR and CDR2 FQNEAQ. Starting from approximately 500 ng total RNA, TCRbeta-specific cDNA was produced by reverse transcription with a constant-region primer and ProtoScript II reverse transcriptase. The TCRbeta libraries were prepared through three rounds of nested multiplex PCR following a slightly modified ARM-PCR procedure. Each of the first two PCR rounds ran for approximately 10 cycles and used multiplex TRBV1-TRBV30 forward primers together with a Cbeta reverse primer. Sample barcodes and Illumina adapters were added in a final 25-cycle PCR using Deep VentR polymerase. Before sequencing, amplicons of 200-500 bp were purified from gel using a QIAquick gel extraction kit. TCRbeta amplicons were sequenced on an Illumina HiSeq 2500 with 250-bp paired-end reads. The source study handled its data this way. To recover full CDR3 sequences, reads were quality-trimmed using Trimmomatic v0.33 and paired reads were then merged using FLASH v1.2.11. V, D and J germline segments were assigned to the rearranged TCRbeta sequences using MiGEC v1.2.1b. Clonotype statistics and Shannon-Wiener diversity indices were calculated with VDJtools v1.0.0. To reduce sampling bias, subsequent analyses other than the diversity analysis used only the 250 most abundant clonotypes in each sample. TCRdb reran the public reads through fastp at Q25 and MiXCR, keeping productive beta chains. Duplicate CDR3 protein sequences are folded into a single record with the most common DNA and genes. The V and J calls and clone size come from TCRdb's table, not from the authors' own analysis. A total of more than 150,000 distinct CDR3 sequences appear in this sample, roughly three fifths of them only once. Jointly, the top ten make up around three quarters of the sample.

RNA from unsorted whole blood was extracted with TRIzol reagent, and germline DNA was obtained with the DNeasy Blood & Tissue kit. At the time of sampling, the patients had chronic HBV infection and had not received any treatment. Before surgery, approximately 3.6 milliliters of peripheral blood were drawn into K2EDTA tubes. What the research found in general, with its limitations: Repertoire overlap was found to be higher between tumor regions (mean roughly 36%) than between tumor-adjacent (approximately 17%) or tumor-blood (about 14%) pairs, consistent with antigen-driven expansion. Only a few patients were included in the study, and the authors note that the findings should be validated in a larger study. Comparison of CD4+ and CD8+ T cell repertoires was precluded by the use of bulk unsorted samples. Only the TCR beta chain was sequenced, which likely underestimates true repertoire diversity because unpaired alpha chains were not captured. The top 250 clones made up a significantly larger repertoire fraction in tumors than in blood (p = 0.039).

Sequenced sample: peripheral blood. Rearrangement joined TRBV7-9 to TRBJ2-3, and 8 bases in between align with TRBD2. The sequence was collected from a man aged 40-49 years with primary liver carcinoma and hepatitis B virus infection. The CDR3 amino acid sequence is: CASRYSGTADTQYF. DNA sequence: TGTGCCAGCAGGTATAGCGGGACCGCAGATACGCAGTATTTT.